What follows are 28 T cell receptor beta chains derived from one specimen sequenced in a study of T cell repertoires in ileal Crohn's disease. Clones were read by immunoSEQ multiplex PCR, and TCRdb kept only the in-frame ones, dropping some. Found here are more than 15,000 clones, around 60% of them singletons; the top ten hold roughly 6.3%. Sequencing used ileal tissue. The receptors were gathered from an adult with Crohn's disease.

This clone was picked up a small number of times. The chain couples TRBV6-1 to TRBJ2-3; D remains unclear. The V gene lost 2 bases and the J gene lost 6 bases, with 12 bases spanning the gap. In germline, CDR1 is MNHNS, CDR2 SASEGT. CDR3 size: 14 residues. Written as DNA, the CDR3 is TGTGCCAGCAGTGAAAAGGTGGAGACTGATACGCAGTATTTT. Encoded protein: CASSEKVETDTQYF.

V is TRBV2 and J is TRBJ1-2; 7 bases are a match to TRBD1. The V gene's germline CDR1 is SNHLY and CDR2 FYNNEI. J lost 6 bases, V lost 6 bases, and 4 bases had no gene match. The CDR3 spans 12 residues. CDR3 residues: CASRITGDGYTF. Here the CDR3 DNA reads TGTGCCAGCAGGATTACAGGGGATGGCTACACCTTC.

The chain couples TRBV29-1 to TRBJ2-5; TRBD2 might be the D (7 bases). V lost 8 bases, J lost 5 bases, and 18 bases lay in between. CDR1 and CDR2 from the germline V gene are SQVTM and ANQGSEA. There are 13 residues in the CDR3. DNA of the CDR3: TGCAGCATCCTGGGAGGGGGTGTGGAGACCCAGTACTTC. Translated: CSILGGGVETQYF.

CDR3 amino acids: CASSEALPREYRQETQYF. DNA for the CDR3: TGTGCCAGCAGTGAAGCGCTTCCACGGGAGTATCGGCAAGAGACCCAGTACTTC. The chain has TRBV6-1 and TRBJ2-5; D possibly corresponds to TRBD2 (6 bases). Germline V lookup: CDR1 MNHNS, CDR2 SASEGT. This CDR3 comprises 18 residues. V shed 0 bases and J shed 2 bases, with 19 bases lying between them.

V is TRBV28 and J is TRBJ2-7; D ambiguous. Germline CDR1 MDHEN, CDR2 SYDVKM. V was trimmed by 5 bases and J by 2 bases, leaving 10 bases between them. The CDR3 extends over 13 amino acids. CDR3 region: CASSILAAYEQYF. The CDR3 DNA reads TGTGCCAGCAGTATCCTGGCGGCCTACGAGCAGTACTTC.

The V gene is TRBV10-3, the J gene TRBJ2-7, with TRBD2 matching 7 bases. Germline V gene lookup returns CDR1 ENHRY and CDR2 SYGVKD. Trimming cost V 8 bases and J 6 bases; bases outside gene matches: 10. The CDR3 totals 13 residues. CDR3 nucleotides: TGTGCCATCGGGGCCCGGGAGGAATCCGAGCAGTACTTC. It codes for CAIGAREESEQYF.

The V call is TRBV27, the J call TRBJ2-2, with TRBD1 as a possible D gene (5 bases). This CDR3 is built from 15 residues. Trimming stripped 6 bases from V and 2 bases from J, with 13 bases between. In germline, CDR1 is MNHEY, CDR2 SMNVEV (reference sequence). CDR3 in DNA: TGTGCCAGCAGACCCCTGCAGGGTAACACCGGGGAGCTGTTTTTT. As protein: CASRPLQGNTGELFF.

The chain uses TRBV10-3 and TRBJ2-7; D possibly corresponds to TRBD2 (6 bases). Germline CDR1 reads ENHRY; CDR2 reads SYGVKD. The CDR3 has 14 residues. Between the trimmed V and J ends, which lost 2 bases and 5 bases, there was a span of 13 bases. Here the CDR3 reads CAISETGTPNEQYF. The CDR3 DNA reads TGTGCCATCAGTGAGACCGGGACTCCTAACGAGCAGTACTTC.

The chain has TRBV7-9 and TRBJ1-2; the D is unclear. CDR1 is SEHNR, CDR2 FQNEAQ, per germline (reference sequence). CDR3 length: 14 residues. V was shortened by 5 bases and J by 1 base, with 11 bases between the two germline ends. The CDR3 region has the DNA TGTGCCAGCAGCCTTAGCGCAAATAACTATGGCTACACCTTC. Its protein product is CASSLSANNYGYTF.

In this sample, this clone turned up a few times. This rearrangement joins TRBV19 to TRBJ2-1; D unclear. Germline V gene sequence: CDR1 LNHDA, CDR2 SQIVND (reference sequence). The CDR3 consists of 11 residues. Trimming left V 5 bases short and J 7 bases short, with 6 bases between. The CDR3 region is CASSAQNEQFF. The DNA for the CDR3 is TGTGCCAGTAGTGCCCAGAATGAGCAGTTCTTC.

The rearrangement uses TRBV7-6 and TRBJ1-1; 7 nucleotides match TRBD1. The CDR3 runs to 16 residues. The V and J ends lost 4 bases and 1 base, in that order; junction bases with no gene match: 9. Germline lookup yields CDR1 SGHVS and CDR2 FNYEAQ. The CDR3 DNA is TGTGCCAGCAGCTCAGGGGGGATGAGAGGGAACACTGAAGCTTTCTTT. This gives the protein CASSSGGMRGNTEAFF.

In this sample, this clone turned up once. The chain employs TRBV6-5 and TRBJ1-2; D remains unclear. The V end was cut by 6 bases, the J end by 4 bases, with 15 bases between. CDR3 length: 14 amino acids. Germline-derived CDR1 and CDR2 are MNHEY and SVGAGI. This CDR3 reads CASRAVGRSYGYTF. CDR3 nucleotide sequence: TGTGCCAGCAGAGCGGTCGGGCGGTCCTATGGCTACACCTTC.

V is TRBV27 and J is TRBJ2-7, with no clear D. Per germline, CDR1 MNHEY and CDR2 SMNVEV (reference sequence). With 7 bases removed from V and 7 bases from J, the gap between germline ends came to 20 bases. The CDR3 sequence is 14 residues long. In nucleotides, the CDR3 is TGTGCCAGCACCAATAATAGAGGCGCGAGGGAGCAGTACTTC. Translating it yields CASTNNRGAREQYF.

The J gene is TRBJ1-2, the V gene TRBV29-1, with D maybe TRBD1 (6 bases). CDR3 length: 13 residues. Between the trimmed V and J ends, which lost 7 bases and 6 bases, there was a span of 18 bases. CDR1 and CDR2 from the germline V gene are SQVTM and ANQGSEA. The CDR3 DNA sequence: TGCAGCGCTCGTACGGACAGTCCTGATGGCTACACCTTC. This translates into CSARTDSPDGYTF.

The chain joins TRBV5-1 to TRBJ2-1; D is perhaps TRBD2 (6 bases). CDR1 and CDR2 from the germline V gene are SGHRS and YFSETQ. The length of the CDR3 is 15 residues. V was shortened by 5 bases and J by 0 bases, with 12 bases between the two germline ends. The CDR3: CASRERVSSYNEQFF. The CDR3 nucleotides read TGCGCCAGCAGAGAGCGGGTAAGCTCCTACAATGAGCAGTTCTTC.

This rearrangement joins TRBV20-1 to TRBJ1-2; D not resolved. Per the germline V gene, CDR1 is DFQATT and CDR2 is SNEGSKA (reference sequence). The CDR3 spans 11 residues. With 3 bases removed from V and 8 bases from J, the gap between germline ends came to 10 bases. The chain's CDR3 is CSASRPPGYTF. In DNA, the CDR3 is TGCAGTGCTAGCCGTCCTCCGGGCTACACCTTC.

This clone has only a few counts. The identical CDR3 is also encoded by other nucleotide sequences in the sample. The V and J genes are TRBV18 and TRBJ2-5; 10 bases agree with TRBD1. The V and J ends lost 3 bases and 5 bases, in that order; junction bases with no gene match: 0. This CDR3 comprises 13 residues. Germline V lookup: CDR1 KGHSH, CDR2 LQKENI. Here the CDR3 DNA reads TGTGCCAGCTCACCGGGACAGGGGGAGACCCAGTACTTC. This gives the protein CASSPGQGETQYF.

This clone is large in the sample. The chain links TRBV4-2 to TRBJ2-1; 14 bases fit TRBD2. The CDR3 has 16 amino acids. Germline V CDR1 and CDR2: LGHNA, YNFKEQ. V shed 2 bases and J 13 bases; nucleotides not matched to a gene: 10. CDR3 region: CASSQTPGLAGEVQFF. The CDR3 bases are TGTGCCAGCAGCCAAACCCCGGGACTAGCGGGAGAGGTACAGTTCTTC.

Relative to its sample, this clone is medium-sized. V and J are TRBV10-2 and TRBJ2-1; the D gene is possibly TRBD1 (5 bases). The CDR3 covers 10 residues. V lost 7 bases and J 8 bases, leaving 6 bases between the germline ends. The germline V gene has CDR1 WSHSY and CDR2 SAAADI. Written as DNA, the CDR3 is TGCGCCAGCATGACAGATGAGCAGTTCTTC. Translation: CASMTDEQFF.

DNA of the CDR3: TGTGCCAGCACCCCGACAGGGGAGAACACTGAAGCTTTCTTT. Protein sequence: CASTPTGENTEAFF. The chain recombines TRBV6-1 with TRBJ1-1, with 8 nucleotides matching TRBD1. The germline V gene encodes CDR1 MNHNS and CDR2 SASEGT. CDR3 length: 14 amino acids. J gave up 1 base and V 7 bases, and 5 bases lay outside the gene matches.

This clone was observed once. The chain recombines TRBV30 with TRBJ1-6; the D gene is possibly TRBD1 (5 bases). The ends were cut back, 0 bases at V and 7 bases at J, with 7 bases in the middle. The CDR3 totals 13 residues. Germline CDR1 reads GTSNPN; CDR2 reads SVGIG (reference sequence). The CDR3 is CAWSVRQNSPLHF. CDR3 DNA: TGTGCCTGGAGTGTCAGACAGAATTCACCCCTCCACTTT.

The sample holds a few counts of this clone. The rearrangement joins TRBV27 to TRBJ2-7, with D possibly TRBD2 on 5 matching bases. Germline values: CDR1 MNHEY, CDR2 SMNVEV (reference sequence). V lost 5 bases, J lost 7 bases, and 15 bases lay in between. The CDR3 has 13 amino acids. The CDR3 loop is CASSTNNRGEQYF. Here the CDR3 DNA reads TGTGCCAGCAGTACTAATAATAGAGGGGAGCAGTACTTC.

The CDR3 DNA follows: TGTGCCAGTGGGGTAGGGAGAACTGAAGAGACCCAGTACTTC. Its protein product is CASGVGRTEETQYF. The gene calls are TRBV19 and TRBJ2-5; TRBD2 might be the D (5 bases). Germline V gene lookup returns CDR1 LNHDA and CDR2 SQIVND (reference sequence). This CDR3 region has 14 residues. V lost 8 bases, J lost 3 bases, and 16 bases lay in between.

The CDR3 DNA is TGTGCCAGCAGCTTGTCGGGCCAAGAAGGGACAGTTTATGGCTACACCTTC. Translated: CASSLSGQEGTVYGYTF. The chain employs TRBV5-5 and TRBJ1-2, with 7 bases aligning to TRBD1. The CDR3 spans 17 residues. The V gene's germline CDR1 is SGHKS and CDR2 YYEKEE (reference sequence). With V trimmed by 1 base and J by 5 bases, 14 bases remained unmatched.

This clone occurred a few times. The chain employs TRBV28 and TRBJ1-4; perhaps TRBD1 as D (5 bases). Germline CDR1 and CDR2: MDHEN and SYDVKM. The CDR3 is 12 amino acids. V lost 6 bases and J lost 7, with 9 bases in between. The chain's CDR3 is CASRGGGEKLFF. The DNA for the CDR3 is TGTGCCAGCAGGGGGGGAGGTGAAAAACTGTTTTTT.

V and J are TRBV28 and TRBJ1-1, with a weak D call TRBD1 (5 bases). The CDR3 extends over 15 amino acids. Looked up from germline, CDR1 is MDHEN and CDR2 is SYDVKM. Trimming removed 5 bases from V and 2 bases from J, with 15 bases in between. CDR3 nucleotides: TGTGCCAGCAGTCCTCACAGGAGTCTAAACACTGAAGCTTTCTTT. Residues: CASSPHRSLNTEAFF. The full variable domain, with the rest looked up from reference TRBV28 and TRBJ1-1, is DVKVTQSSRYLVKRTGEKVFLECVQDMDHENMFWYRQDPGLGLRLIYFSYDVKMKEKGDIPEGYSVSREKKERFSLILESASTNQTSMYLCASSPHRSLNTEAFFGQGTRLTVV.

The chain combines TRBV19 with TRBJ2-3, with D perhaps matching TRBD2 (6 bases). The germline gives CDR1 LNHDA, CDR2 SQIVND (reference sequence). The CDR3 runs to 14 residues. Trimming left V 0 bases short and J 4 bases short, with 8 bases between. The CDR3 nucleotides read TGTGCCAGTAGTATAGATCCGGGGGCAGATACGCAGTATTTT. Translating gives CASSIDPGADTQYF.

V and J are TRBV5-1 and TRBJ2-4; no definite D call. V was clipped by 0 bases and J by 5 bases, with 6 bases between them. The CDR3 has 13 residues. Germline CDR1 SGHRS, CDR2 YFSETQ. CDR3 DNA: TGCGCCAGCAGCTTGGACAACCAAAACATTCAGTACTTC. As protein: CASSLDNQNIQYF.